This T cell receptor beta chain appears in the sequencing data of a study of OX40 agonist ivuxolimab in advanced cancers. Study-level background: The patients received ivuxolimab by intravenous route every 2 weeks at 0.01 to 10 mg/kg. It was permissible to have had prior anti-PD-1, anti-PD-L1 or anti-CTLA-4 therapy, and around 41% had some. One patient with hepatocellular carcinoma and two with cutaneous melanoma, three in all, had partial responses.

Libraries were prepared by immunoSEQ multiplex PCR; TCRdb keeps only in-frame clonotypes and omits some of them. The table has about 87,000 clones, 70% to 90% seen once. The study, taken as a whole, reports: Nonresponders, in some cases, also had low normalized T-cell clonal expansion.

Of note for this clone: What it recognizes is unknown.

This TCR came from an adult with an advanced solid tumor such as melanoma, head and neck, liver or kidney cancer. The starting material was CD4+ or CD8+ T cells sorted from blood, obtained in a trial of the OX40 agonist ivuxolimab.

The CDR3 DNA sequence: TGTGCCAGCAGCTTAGGACGCTCGGGCGGGGGGGTGGACTACAATGAGCAGTTCTTC. Its translation is CASSLGRSGGGVDYNEQFF. The chain couples TRBV7-9 to TRBJ2-1; 9 bases align to TRBD2. The CDR3 consists of 19 residues. V shed 1 base, J shed 3 bases, and the junction held 13 bases outside the gene matches. The germline V gene encodes CDR1 SEHNR and CDR2 FQNEAQ (reference sequence). Based on the CDR3 plus reference TRBV7-9 and TRBJ2-1, the full variable domain is DTGVSQNPRHKITKRGQNVTFRCDPISEHNRLYWYRQTLGQGPEFLTYFQNEAQLEKSRLLSDRFSAERPKGSFSTLEIQRTEQGDSAMYLCASSLGRSGGGVDYNEQFFGPGTRLTVL.